A selection of T cell receptor beta chains follows, all from one sample in a study of blood T cell repertoires in COVID-19. Clones were read by immunoSEQ multiplex PCR, and TCRdb kept only the in-frame ones, dropping some. The sample includes 70,000 to 95,000 clones, about 92% of them seen just once. The source material was peripheral blood. These receptors were taken from a woman aged 55-69 years with active COVID-19. Both conserved end residues are part of each CDR3. A D gene is named only where the DNA matches it firmly. The size entry is marked missing in some rows and otherwise reads once, few, many or a size class.

d_call j_call v_call clone_size cdr3_aa cdr3_nt
TRBD2 TRBJ2-7 TRBV6-5 NA CATGGGIEQYF TGTGCCACCGGGGGGGGGATCGAGCAGTACTTC
TRBD2 TRBJ2-2 TRBV5-6 NA CASSLAMGTSGANTGELFF TGTGCCAGCAGCTTGGCCATGGGGACTAGCGGGGCTAACACCGGGGAGCTGTTTTTT
NA TRBJ2-7 TRBV18 NA CASSPKRGNAYEQYF TGTGCCAGCTCACCAAAACGCGGGAACGCCTACGAGCAGTACTTC
NA TRBJ2-1 TRBV6-5 NA CASRIQENYNEQFF TGTGCCAGCAGGATACAGGAAAACTACAATGAGCAGTTCTTC
TRBD2 TRBJ2-1 TRBV7-9 NA CASSYTSGAYNEQFF TGTGCCAGCAGCTACACTAGCGGGGCCTACAATGAGCAGTTCTTC
NA TRBJ1-5 TRBV5-8 NA CASSRTDSAYSNQPQHF TGTGCCAGCAGCCGGACAGACAGTGCTTATAGCAATCAGCCCCAGCATTTT
TRBD1 TRBJ2-1 TRBV5-5 NA CASTSLRGQGDNEQFF TGTGCCAGCACCTCTCTCCGGGGACAGGGCGACAATGAGCAGTTCTTC
TRBD1 TRBJ1-5 TRBV7-8 NA CASSLGPRTGSGQPQHF TGTGCCAGCAGCTTAGGCCCCCGGACAGGGTCGGGTCAGCCCCAGCATTTT
NA TRBJ2-3 TRBV7-2 NA CASSLIGEADTQYF TGTGCCAGCAGCTTAATCGGAGAGGCAGATACGCAGTATTTT
TRBD1 TRBJ1-4 TRBV5-4 NA CASSVGGDRGQKLFF TGTGCCAGCAGCGTAGGCGGGGACAGGGGGCAAAAACTGTTTTTT
TRBD1 TRBJ1-2 TRBV6-5 NA CASNTGDRTNYGYTF TGTGCCAGCAACACGGGGGACAGAACTAACTATGGCTACACCTTC
TRBD1 TRBJ1-2 TRBV10-3 NA CAISEGQGNYGYTF TGTGCCATCAGTGAGGGACAGGGGAACTATGGCTACACCTTC
NA TRBJ1-4 TRBV6-7 NA CASSPISTNEKLFF TGTGCCAGCAGCCCTATTTCAACTAATGAAAAACTGTTTTTT
TRBD1 TRBJ2-7 TRBV6-5 NA CASKRGGQGAYEQYF TGTGCCAGCAAAAGAGGGGGACAGGGGGCCTACGAGCAGTACTTC
TRBD1 TRBJ2-7 TRBV6-4 NA CASSDSGGQGPIEQYF TGTGCCAGCAGTGACTCAGGGGGACAGGGGCCCATCGAGCAGTACTTC
TRBD2 TRBJ2-3 TRBV10-3 once CAISVAGAADTQYF TGTGCCATCAGTGTCGCGGGAGCGGCAGATACGCAGTATTTT
TRBD2 TRBJ2-5 TRBV18 NA CASSPPGRGTHLGTQYF TGTGCCAGCTCACCACCCGGGCGGGGGACGCACCTAGGGACCCAGTACTTC
TRBD2 TRBJ2-2 TRBV5-1 NA CASSLEPGGHTGELFF TGCGCCAGCAGCTTGGAGCCGGGGGGACACACCGGGGAGCTGTTTTTT
NA TRBJ2-1 TRBV2 NA CASRRQPNEQFF TGTGCCAGCAGGAGACAGCCCAATGAGCAGTTCTTC
TRBD2 TRBJ2-7 TRBV7-2 NA CAEREAGLSYEQYF TGTGCCGAACGGGAGGCGGGACTCTCCTACGAGCAGTACTTC
TRBD2 TRBJ2-7 TRBV2 NA CASSPPKGRIGLAGSGEQYF TGTGCCAGCAGTCCACCGAAGGGGCGGATAGGACTAGCGGGTTCTGGGGAGCAGTACTTC
NA TRBJ2-2 TRBV2 NA CASMGARMNTGELFF TGTGCCAGCATGGGGGCACGGATGAACACCGGGGAGCTGTTTTTT
NA TRBJ1-4 TRBV6-1 NA CASSENRGENEKLFF TGTGCCAGCAGTGAAAACCGGGGGGAAAATGAAAAACTGTTTTTT
NA TRBJ2-2 TRBV2 once CASSAIRPHTGELFF TGTGCCAGCAGCGCGATACGCCCTCACACCGGGGAGCTGTTTTTT
NA TRBJ1-4 TRBV18 NA CASSPRSAGEKLFF TGTGCCAGCTCACCACGGAGTGCGGGAGAAAAACTGTTTTTT
NA TRBJ2-3 TRBV6-2/TRBV6-3 few CASSNPGDTQYF TGTGCCAGCAGCAATCCAGGAGATACGCAGTATTTT